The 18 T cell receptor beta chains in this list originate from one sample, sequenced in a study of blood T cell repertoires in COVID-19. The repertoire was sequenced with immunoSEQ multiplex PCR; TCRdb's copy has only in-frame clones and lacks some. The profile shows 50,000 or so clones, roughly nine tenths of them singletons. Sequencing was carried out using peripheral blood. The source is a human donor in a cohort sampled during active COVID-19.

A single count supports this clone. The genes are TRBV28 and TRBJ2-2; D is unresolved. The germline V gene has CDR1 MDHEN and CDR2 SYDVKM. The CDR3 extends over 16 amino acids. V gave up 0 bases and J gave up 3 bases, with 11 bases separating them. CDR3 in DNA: TGTGCCAGCAGTTTATGGCCCCGACGGGACACCGGGGAGCTGTTTTTT. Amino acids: CASSLWPRRDTGELFF.

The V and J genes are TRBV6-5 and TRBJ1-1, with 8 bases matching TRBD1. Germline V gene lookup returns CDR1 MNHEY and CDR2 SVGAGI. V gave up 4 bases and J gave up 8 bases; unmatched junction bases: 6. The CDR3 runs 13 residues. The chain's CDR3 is CASSWDRRGEAFF. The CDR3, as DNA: TGTGCCAGCAGTTGGGACAGGAGGGGGGAAGCTTTCTTT.

For the CDR3, the DNA is TGTGCCAGCAGCTTACCGGCAGATACGCAGTATTTT. Translation gives CASSLPADTQYF. The chain links TRBV5-8 to TRBJ2-3; no clear D. CDR1 SGHTS and CDR2 YDEGEE come from the germline V gene. V was clipped by 2 bases and J by 4 bases, with 5 bases between them. The CDR3 spans 12 residues.

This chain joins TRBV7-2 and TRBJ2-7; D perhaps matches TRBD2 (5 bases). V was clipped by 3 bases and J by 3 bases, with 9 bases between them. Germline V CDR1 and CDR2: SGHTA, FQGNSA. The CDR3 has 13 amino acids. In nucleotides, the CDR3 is TGTGCCAGCAGCTTTGGACTTAACTACGAGCAGTACGTC. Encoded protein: CASSFGLNYEQYV.

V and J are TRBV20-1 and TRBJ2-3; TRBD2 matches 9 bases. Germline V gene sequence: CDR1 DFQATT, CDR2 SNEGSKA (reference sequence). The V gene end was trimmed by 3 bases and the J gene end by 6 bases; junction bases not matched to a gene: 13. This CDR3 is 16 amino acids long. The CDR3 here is CSASHGWRGGMDTQYF. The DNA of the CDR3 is TGCAGTGCTAGTCACGGGTGGCGGGGGGGGATGGATACGCAGTATTTT.

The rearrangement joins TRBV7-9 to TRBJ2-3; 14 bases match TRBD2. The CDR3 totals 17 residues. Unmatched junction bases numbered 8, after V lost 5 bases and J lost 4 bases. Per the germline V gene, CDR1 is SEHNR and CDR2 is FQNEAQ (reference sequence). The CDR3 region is CASSLRTSGRRADTQYF. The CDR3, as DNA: TGTGCCAGCAGCCTAAGGACTAGCGGGAGGAGGGCAGATACGCAGTATTTT. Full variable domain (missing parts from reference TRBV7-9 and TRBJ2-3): DTGVSQNPRHKITKRGQNVTFRCDPISEHNRLYWYRQTLGQGPEFLTYFQNEAQLEKSRLLSDRFSAERPKGSFSTLEIQRTEQGDSAMYLCASSLRTSGRRADTQYFGPGTRLTVL.

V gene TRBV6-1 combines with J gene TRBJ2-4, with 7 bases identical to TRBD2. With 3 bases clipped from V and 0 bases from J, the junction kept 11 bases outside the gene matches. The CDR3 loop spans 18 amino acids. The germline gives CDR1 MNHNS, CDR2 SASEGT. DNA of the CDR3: TGTGCCAGCAGTGAGGAATGGGGGGGTCCCCTAGCCAAAAACATTCAGTACTTC. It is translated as CASSEEWGGPLAKNIQYF.

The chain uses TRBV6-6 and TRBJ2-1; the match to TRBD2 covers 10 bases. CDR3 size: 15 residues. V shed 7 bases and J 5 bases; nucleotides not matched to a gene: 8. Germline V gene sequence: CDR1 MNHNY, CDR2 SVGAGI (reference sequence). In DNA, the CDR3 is TGTGCCAGCAACCCTCTAGCGGGAGACCACAATGAGCAGTTCTTC. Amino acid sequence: CASNPLAGDHNEQFF.

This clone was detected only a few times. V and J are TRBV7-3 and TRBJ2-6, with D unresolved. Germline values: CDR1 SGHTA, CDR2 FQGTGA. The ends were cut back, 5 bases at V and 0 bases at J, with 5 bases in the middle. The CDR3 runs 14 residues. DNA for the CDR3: TGTGCCAGCAGCCCTACCTCTGGGGCCAACGTCCTGACTTTC. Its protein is CASSPTSGANVLTF.

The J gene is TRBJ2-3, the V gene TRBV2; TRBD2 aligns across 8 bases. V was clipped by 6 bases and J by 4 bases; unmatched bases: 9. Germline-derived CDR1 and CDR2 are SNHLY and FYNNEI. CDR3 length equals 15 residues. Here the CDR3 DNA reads TGTGCCAGCAGGGGGCAAGCGGGAGTGCCAGATACGCAGTATTTT. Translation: CASRGQAGVPDTQYF.

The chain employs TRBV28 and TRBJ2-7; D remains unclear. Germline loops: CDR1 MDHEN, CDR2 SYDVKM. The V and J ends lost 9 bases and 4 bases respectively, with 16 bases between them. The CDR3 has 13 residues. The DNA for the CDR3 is TGTGCCAGGAGAGGCGGCCCGAGGTACGAGCAGTACGTC. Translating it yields CARRGGPRYEQYV.

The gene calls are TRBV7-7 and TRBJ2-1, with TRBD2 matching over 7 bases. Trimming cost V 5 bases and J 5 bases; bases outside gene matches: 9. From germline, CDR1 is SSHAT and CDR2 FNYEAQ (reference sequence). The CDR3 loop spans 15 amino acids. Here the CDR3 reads CASSIVYGRNNEQFF. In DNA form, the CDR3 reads TGTGCCAGCAGCATAGTATACGGGAGGAACAATGAGCAGTTCTTC. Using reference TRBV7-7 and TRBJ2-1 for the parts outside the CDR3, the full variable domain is GAGVSQSPRYKVTKRGQDVTLRCDPISSHATLYWYQQALGQGPEFLTYFNYEAQPDKSGLPSDRFSAERPEGSISTLTIQRTEQRDSAMYRCASSIVYGRNNEQFFGPGTRLTVL.

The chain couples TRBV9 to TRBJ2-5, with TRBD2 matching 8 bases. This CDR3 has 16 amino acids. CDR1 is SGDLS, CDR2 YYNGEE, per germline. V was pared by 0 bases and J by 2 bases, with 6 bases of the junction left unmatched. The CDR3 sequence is CASSVGAAGEQETQYF. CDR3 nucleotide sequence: TGTGCCAGCAGCGTAGGGGCAGCGGGGGAACAAGAGACCCAGTACTTC.

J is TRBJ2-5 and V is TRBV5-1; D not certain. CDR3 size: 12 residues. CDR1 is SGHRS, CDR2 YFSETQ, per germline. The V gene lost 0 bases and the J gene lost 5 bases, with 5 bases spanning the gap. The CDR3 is CASSLALETQYF. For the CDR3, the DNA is TGCGCCAGCAGCTTGGCCCTGGAGACCCAGTACTTC.

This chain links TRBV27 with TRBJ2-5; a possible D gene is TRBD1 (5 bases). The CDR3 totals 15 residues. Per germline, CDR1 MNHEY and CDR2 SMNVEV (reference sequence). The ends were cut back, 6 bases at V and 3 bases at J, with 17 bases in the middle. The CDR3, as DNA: TGTGCCAGCAGACCTCACCAGGGTAGTGAAGAGACCCAGTACTTC. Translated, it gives CASRPHQGSEETQYF.

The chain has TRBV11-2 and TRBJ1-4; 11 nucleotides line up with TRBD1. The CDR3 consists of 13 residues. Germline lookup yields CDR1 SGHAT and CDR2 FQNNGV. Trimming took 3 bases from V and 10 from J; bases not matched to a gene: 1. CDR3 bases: TGTGCCAGCAGCTTCGGGACAGGGGGAAAACTGTTTTTT. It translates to CASSFGTGGKLFF.

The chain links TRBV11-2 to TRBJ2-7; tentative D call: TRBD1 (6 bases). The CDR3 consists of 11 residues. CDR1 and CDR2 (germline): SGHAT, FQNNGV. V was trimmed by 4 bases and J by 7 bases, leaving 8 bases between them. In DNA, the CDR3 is TGTGCCAGCAGCTCAGGGGTGGAGCAGTACTTC. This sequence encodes CASSSGVEQYF.

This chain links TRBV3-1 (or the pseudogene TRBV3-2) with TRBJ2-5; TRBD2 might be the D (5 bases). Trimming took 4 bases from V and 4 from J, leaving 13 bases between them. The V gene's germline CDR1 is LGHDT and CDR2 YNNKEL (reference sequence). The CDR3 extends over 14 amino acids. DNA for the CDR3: TGTGCCAGCAGCCCACTAGTACCCACAGAGACCCAGTACTTC. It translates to CASSPLVPTETQYF.